One T cell receptor (beta chain) is described in this entry. Its antigen is undetermined. The protocol was immunoSEQ multiplex PCR, while the TCRdb copy is restricted to in-frame clones and leaves out a portion. The sample has tens of thousands of clones; roughly 88% are singletons. The sample comes from a study of T cell responses to AZD1222 COVID-19 vaccine. The study, taken as a whole, reports: Clonal diversity was possibly underestimated, and the donors were mostly white British, with more females. Among spike-specific TCRs, nearly half reportedly target unmutated variant regions.

The CDR3 loop spans 14 amino acids. The V gene lost 0 bases and the J gene lost 5 bases, with 8 bases spanning the gap. Per germline, CDR1 MNHEY and CDR2 SMNVEV (reference sequence). The origin of this receptor is an adult in good health. The gene calls are TRBV27 and TRBJ1-5, with D maybe TRBD1 (5 bases). Here the sequenced sample was peripheral blood, taken on day 0 of AZD1222 vaccination. CDR3: CASSLSGQYQPQHF. As DNA, the CDR3 is TGTGCCAGCAGTTTATCGGGGCAGTATCAGCCCCAGCATTTT.